A selection of T cell receptor beta chains follows, all from one sample in a study of blood T cell repertoires in COVID-19. Generated by immunoSEQ multiplex PCR, the TCRdb table keeps only in-frame clones and is missing some. The sample yields 68,000 or so clones, 80% to 90% seen once. Sequenced material: peripheral blood. The origin of the receptors is a human donor in a cohort sampled during active COVID-19. The CDR3 runs from the conserved cysteine through the conserved F or W. D genes are given only for firm matches. Clone sizes are given selectively: once, few, many, or a class where the clone is expanded.

TRBV28	-	-	TRBJ2-2	TGTGCCACCGAGGGTATTTCCGGGGAGCTGTTTTTT	CATEGISGELFF
TRBV29-1	-	-	TRBJ2-1	TGCAGCGTTGAACACAGGGACAATGAGCAGTTCTTC	CSVEHRDNEQFF
TRBV2	-	-	TRBJ1-1	TGTGCCAGCAGCGGACAGCAGAACACTGAAGCTTTCTTT	CASSGQQNTEAFF
TRBV24-1	-	-	TRBJ1-2	TGTGCCACCAGTGATCGGGGGACGGGGCCGGGCCTCACTATGTATGGCTACACCTTC	CATSDRGTGPGLTMYGYTF
TRBV5-1	-	-	TRBJ1-6	TGCGCCAGCAGCTTGCATCAGGGAGGGGATTCACCCCTCCACTTT	CASSLHQGGDSPLHF
TRBV28	-	-	TRBJ1-2	TGTGCCAGCAGTTTATGGGGGCTACATGGCTACACCTTC	CASSLWGLHGYTF
TRBV5-4	-	-	TRBJ2-7	TGTGCCAGCAGCTTGGGATGGGGGGACTACGAGCAGTACTTC	CASSLGWGDYEQYF
TRBV28	-	-	TRBJ2-3	TGTGCCAGCAGTTTAAGGAGAGATACGCAGTATTTT	CASSLRRDTQYF
TRBV19	-	-	TRBJ1-1	TGTGCCAGTAGTATAGGCCGCAGTGAAGCTTTCTTT	CASSIGRSEAFF
TRBV7-2	-	-	TRBJ1-6	TGTGCCAGCAGCCCCCCGAGGTCAGGGAATTCACCCCTCCACTTT	CASSPPRSGNSPLHF
TRBV3-1/TRBV3-2	TRBD2	-	TRBJ2-5	TGTGCCAGCCTGACTAGCGGGGGCCCCCCAGGAGAGACCCAGTACTTC	CASLTSGGPPGETQYF
TRBV7-9	-	-	TRBJ2-7	TGTGCCAGCAGCCTCCCTCGTGTCGGGGGACCCTACGAGCAGTACTTC	CASSLPRVGGPYEQYF
TRBV5-5	-	-	TRBJ2-1	TGTGCCAGCAGTTTGACTACTACCACCTACAATGAGCAGTTCTTC	CASSLTTTTYNEQFF
TRBV10-3	-	-	TRBJ1-1	TGTGCCATCAGTGAGTCGAGGGCGCAGACCCCAGCTTTCTTT	CAISESRAQTPAFF
TRBV9	-	-	TRBJ1-3	TGTGCCAGCTTCCAGCGTTTCTCTGGAAACACCATATATTTT	CASFQRFSGNTIYF
TRBV4-3	TRBD2	-	TRBJ2-3	TGCGCCAGCAGCCAAGATGCTAGCGGGAGCGATACGCAGTATTTT	CASSQDASGSDTQYF
TRBV7-9	-	-	TRBJ2-2	TGTGCCAGCACCCGGGGAAACACCGGGGAGCTGTTTTTT	CASTRGNTGELFF
TRBV14	-	-	TRBJ2-5	TGTGCCAGCAGCCGGAAACAGTTACCAAAAGAGACCCAGTACTTC	CASSRKQLPKETQYF
TRBV30	TRBD1	-	TRBJ1-3	TGTGCCTGGACCCGCGGAGGGACAGGGAAATTTTTCTCTGGAAACACCATATATTTT	CAWTRGGTGKFFSGNTIYF
TRBV10-3	TRBD1	-	TRBJ1-1	TGTGCCATCAGCCAGGGGGTTGAAGCTTTCTTT	CAISQGVEAFF
TRBV6-1	TRBD2	-	TRBJ2-7	TGTGCCAGCAGTGAAGAGGGGCGGGGGGCAGGAGCCTACGAGCAGTACTTC	CASSEEGRGAGAYEQYF
TRBV5-1	-	-	TRBJ2-7	TGCGCCAGCAGCTTGGGTCAGGAATACTACGAGCAGTACTTC	CASSLGQEYYEQYF
TRBV10-2	-	-	TRBJ1-5	TGCGCCAGCAGTGAGGAGTATCAGCCCCAGCATTTT	CASSEEYQPQHF
TRBV28	TRBD1	-	TRBJ1-4	TGTGCCAGCAGTCTCGTCAAAGGGACAGCGAGTTTT	CASSLVKGTASF
TRBV5-4	-	-	TRBJ1-1	TGTGCCAGCAGCCCATTCGGGAACACTGAAGCTTTCTTT	CASSPFGNTEAFF
TRBV19	TRBD1	-	TRBJ1-1	TGTGCCAGTACCTCGACAGGGGAAAACACTGAAGCTTTCTTT	CASTSTGENTEAFF
TRBV7-6	TRBD2	once	TRBJ2-1	TGTGCCAGCAGCCACGAGACTAGCGACTACAATGAGCAGTTCTTC	CASSHETSDYNEQFF
TRBV19	-	-	TRBJ1-1	TGTGCCAGTAGTGTCAGGGAAAGGACTGAAGCTTTCTTT	CASSVRERTEAFF
TRBV10-3	-	-	TRBJ1-2	TGTGCCATCAGTGAGTCGAGGGCTAACTATGGCTACACCTTC	CAISESRANYGYTF
TRBV28	TRBD1	-	TRBJ2-7	TGTGCCAGCAGTTCCCCGACAGGGGGTCCCTACGAGCAGTACTTC	CASSSPTGGPYEQYF
TRBV5-6	TRBD1	-	TRBJ1-2	TGTGCCAGCAGCTTCGGGACAGCGTTCTATGGCTACACCTTC	CASSFGTAFYGYTF
TRBV28	TRBD2	once	TRBJ2-7	TGTGCCAGCTTTGCGGGACTAGCCTACGAGCAGTACTTC	CASFAGLAYEQYF
TRBV19	-	-	TRBJ1-1	TGTGCCAGTAGTCCTCGGTCCCTAGGGAACACTGAAGCTTTCTTT	CASSPRSLGNTEAFF